A single sample gave rise to the 5 T cell receptor beta chains below, sequenced in a study of T-cell reconstitution after alpha-beta-depleted transplantation in children. Preparation of the TCRbeta library involved a method that used unique molecular identifiers. TCRdb processed the PCR reads anew with MiXCR; each CDR3 protein has one entry. In the table there are around 410,000 distinct CDR3 sequences, 11% of which are singletons. The sample here was PBMCs from the stem cell graft donor, taken from the stem cell graft. Source of these receptors: a human donor who donated a stem cell graft to a child with acute myeloid leukemia.

In this sample, this clonotype turned up many times. The CDR3 sequence: CSASPLSNSNQPQHF. CDR3 nucleotides: TGCAGTGCTAGTCCCCTATCTAATAGCAATCAGCCCCAGCATTTT. The rearrangement links TRBV20-1 to TRBJ1-5, with D unclear. CDR1 is DFQATT, CDR2 SNEGSKA, per germline (reference sequence). V was clipped by 3 bases and J by 0 bases, with 12 bases between them. The CDR3 length is 15 residues.

The chain combines TRBV5-1 with TRBJ2-7; 13 bases map to TRBD2. Trimming cost V 4 bases and J 3 bases; bases outside gene matches: 7. This CDR3 is 16 amino acids long. Germline V CDR1 and CDR2: SGHRS, YFSETQ. The CDR3 DNA is TGCGCCAGCAGCCAAACTCGGACTAGCGGGAGCTACGAGCAGTACTTC. It is translated as CASSQTRTSGSYEQYF.

The sample holds a few counts of this clonotype. The V gene is TRBV5-6, the J gene TRBJ2-2; a possible D gene is TRBD1 (5 bases). The V gene lost 6 bases and the J gene lost 5 bases, with 8 bases spanning the gap. CDR1 and CDR2 (germline): SGHDT, YYEEEE. CDR3 size: 12 residues. This chain's CDR3 is CASNRWTGELFF. The CDR3 nucleotides are TGTGCCAGCAACAGGTGGACCGGGGAGCTGTTTTTT.

To note about this clonotype: Given a much more abundant clone one base away, this may be a read error. The V and J genes are TRBV6-1 and TRBJ2-6, with TRBD2 matching 7 bases. Germline V gene sequence: CDR1 MNHNS, CDR2 SASEGT. The CDR3 length is 17 residues. CDR3 sequence (DNA): TGTGCCAGCAGACAGTGGGAGGGAAGCTCTGGGGCCAACGGCCTGACTTTC. Translated: CASRQWEGSSGANGLTF.

V gene TRBV7-2 combines with J gene TRBJ2-5; 8 bases agree with TRBD2. Germline CDR1 reads SGHTA; CDR2 reads FQGNSA. The CDR3 sequence is 17 residues long. The trim removed 5 bases at V and 4 bases at J, leaving 15 bases unmatched. This CDR3 is CASSNGRGGGRLETQYF. In DNA, the CDR3 is TGTGCCAGCAGCAACGGCCGGGGGGGAGGGCGGTTAGAGACCCAGTACTTC. The full variable domain, in which reference TRBV7-2 and TRBJ2-5 provide the parts outside the CDR3, is GAGVSQSPSNKVTEKGKDVELRCDPISGHTALYWYRQSLGQGLEFLIYFQGNSAPDKSGLPSDRFSAERTGGSVSTLTIQRTQQEDSAVYLCASSNGRGGGRLETQYFGPGTRLLVL.